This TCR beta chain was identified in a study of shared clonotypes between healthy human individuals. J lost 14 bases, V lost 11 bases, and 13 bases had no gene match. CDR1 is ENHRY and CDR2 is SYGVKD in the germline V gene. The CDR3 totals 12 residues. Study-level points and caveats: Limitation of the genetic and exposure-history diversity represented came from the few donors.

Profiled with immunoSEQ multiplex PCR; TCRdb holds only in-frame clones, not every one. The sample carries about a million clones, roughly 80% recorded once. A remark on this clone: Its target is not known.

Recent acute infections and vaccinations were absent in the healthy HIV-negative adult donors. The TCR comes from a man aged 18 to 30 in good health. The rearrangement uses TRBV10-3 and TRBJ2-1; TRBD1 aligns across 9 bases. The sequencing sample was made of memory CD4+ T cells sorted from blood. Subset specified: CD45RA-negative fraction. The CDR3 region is CAVRTGAGREFF. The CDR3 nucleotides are TGTGCCGTTAGGACAGGGGCCGGTCGTGAGTTCTTC.